The rows below give T cell receptor beta chains drawn from one sample of a study of blood T cell repertoires in COVID-19. TCRdb's copy holds only in-frame clones and misses some; the assay was immunoSEQ multiplex PCR. The data contain over 450,000 clones, about 89% of them singletons. The sample taken for sequencing was peripheral blood. The receptors here all came from a woman aged 45-65 years with COVID-19, enrolled during active disease. CDR3s include the opening cysteine and the closing phenylalanine or tryptophan. D genes are given only for firm matches. Rows give clone size only sometimes, using once, few, many, or a class for an expanded clone.

d_call: .
clone_size: .
j_call: TRBJ1-5
v_call: TRBV6-5
cdr3_nt: TGTGCCAGCACCCCGGCTGCGGCCAATCAGCCCCAGCATTTT
cdr3_aa: CASTPAAANQPQHF

d_call: .
clone_size: .
j_call: TRBJ1-3
v_call: TRBV6-5
cdr3_nt: TGTGCCAGCAGGGCTCCAAGCTCTGGAAACACCATATATTTT
cdr3_aa: CASRAPSSGNTIYF

d_call: .
clone_size: few
j_call: TRBJ2-1
v_call: TRBV2
cdr3_nt: TGTGCCAGCCGCCCGCCCAGAGGTAATGAGCAGTTCTTC
cdr3_aa: CASRPPRGNEQFF

d_call: .
clone_size: few
j_call: TRBJ2-7
v_call: TRBV11-2
cdr3_nt: TGTGCCAGCAGCTTAGTTCCCGGGACCTACGAGCAGTACTTC
cdr3_aa: CASSLVPGTYEQYF

d_call: .
clone_size: .
j_call: TRBJ2-3
v_call: TRBV5-1
cdr3_nt: TGCGCCAGCAGCTTGAGGGGCGGGGCGGTCACCAGGGATACGCAGTATTTT
cdr3_aa: CASSLRGGAVTRDTQYF

d_call: TRBD1
clone_size: .
j_call: TRBJ1-2
v_call: TRBV6-5
cdr3_nt: TGTGCCAGCAGCCGGGACAGGGTTGGCTACACCTTC
cdr3_aa: CASSRDRVGYTF

d_call: TRBD1
clone_size: .
j_call: TRBJ2-6
v_call: TRBV5-1
cdr3_nt: TGCGCCAGCAGCTTAGGGGGCAGTGGGGCCAACGTCCTGACTTTC
cdr3_aa: CASSLGGSGANVLTF

d_call: TRBD1
clone_size: few
j_call: TRBJ1-5
v_call: TRBV2
cdr3_nt: TGTGCCAGCAGTGAACGAGGGACAGAACCCCAGCATTTT
cdr3_aa: CASSERGTEPQHF

d_call: .
clone_size: .
j_call: TRBJ2-2
v_call: TRBV9
cdr3_nt: TGTGCCAGCAGCGCTGGGCCCGGCGGGGAGCTGTTTTTT
cdr3_aa: CASSAGPGGELFF

d_call: .
clone_size: .
j_call: TRBJ2-7
v_call: TRBV30
cdr3_nt: TGTGCCTGGAGTGTAATCTTGTCAGGGGTAGTATACGAGCAGTACTTC
cdr3_aa: CAWSVILSGVVYEQYF

d_call: TRBD1
clone_size: once
j_call: TRBJ1-2
v_call: TRBV10-3
cdr3_nt: TGTGCCATCAGTGAGGGGACAGGGTTGGGCGGCTACACCTTC
cdr3_aa: CAISEGTGLGGYTF

d_call: .
clone_size: .
j_call: TRBJ1-3
v_call: TRBV7-8
cdr3_nt: TGTGCCAGCAGCCAGCTGACAGTTCCTGGAAACACCATATATTTT
cdr3_aa: CASSQLTVPGNTIYF

d_call: TRBD1
clone_size: .
j_call: TRBJ2-2
v_call: TRBV7-9
cdr3_nt: TGTGCCAGCAGCTTACAAGGGGGCTCGGGAACCGGGGAGCTGTTTTTT
cdr3_aa: CASSLQGGSGTGELFF

d_call: TRBD1
clone_size: .
j_call: TRBJ1-2
v_call: TRBV19
cdr3_nt: TGTGCCAGTACCCGGACAGGGGGCAGCTATGGCTACACCTTC
cdr3_aa: CASTRTGGSYGYTF

d_call: .
clone_size: .
j_call: TRBJ1-2
v_call: TRBV3-1/TRBV3-2
cdr3_nt: TGTGCCAGCAGCCCTATCGGGGAGTCCAGGACCTTC
cdr3_aa: CASSPIGESRTF

d_call: TRBD1
clone_size: .
j_call: TRBJ1-2
v_call: TRBV11-1
cdr3_nt: TGTGCCAGCAGCTCAAACGCCGGGACAGACAACTATGGCTACACCTTC
cdr3_aa: CASSSNAGTDNYGYTF

d_call: TRBD2
clone_size: .
j_call: TRBJ2-3
v_call: TRBV5-1
cdr3_nt: TGCGCCAGCAGGGAGCGGGGTACTAGCACAGATACGCAGTATTTT
cdr3_aa: CASRERGTSTDTQYF

d_call: .
clone_size: .
j_call: TRBJ2-6
v_call: TRBV27
cdr3_nt: TGTGCCAGCAGTTTAAAACAGGGAGGGATCCACGTCCTGACTTTC
cdr3_aa: CASSLKQGGIHVLTF

d_call: .
clone_size: .
j_call: TRBJ1-1
v_call: TRBV5-4
cdr3_nt: TGTGCCAGCAGCTCCAAACTGGCGGGGGAGCGGAGCACTGAAGCTTTCTTT
cdr3_aa: CASSSKLAGERSTEAFF

d_call: TRBD1
clone_size: once
j_call: TRBJ2-3
v_call: TRBV12-5
cdr3_nt: TGTGCCTCCGCTCCCGGGACAGGGGGCGCGGATACGCAGTATTTT
cdr3_aa: CASAPGTGGADTQYF

d_call: .
clone_size: .
j_call: TRBJ2-7
v_call: TRBV13
cdr3_nt: TGTGCCAGCAGCTTTTCCTCCCCCCGGGACGAGCAGTACTTC
cdr3_aa: CASSFSSPRDEQYF

d_call: .
clone_size: .
j_call: TRBJ1-2
v_call: TRBV5-4
cdr3_nt: TGTGCCAGCAGCTTCAAAGGGGAAAGTGGCTACACCTTC
cdr3_aa: CASSFKGESGYTF

d_call: .
clone_size: .
j_call: TRBJ2-3
v_call: TRBV4-2
cdr3_nt: TGTGCCAGCAGCCTCAAAGATACGCAGTATTTT
cdr3_aa: CASSLKDTQYF

d_call: .
clone_size: .
j_call: TRBJ2-7
v_call: TRBV7-2
cdr3_nt: TGTGCCAGCAGCGCCAGGTACAGATCTTTCTACGAGCAGTACTTC
cdr3_aa: CASSARYRSFYEQYF

d_call: .
clone_size: .
j_call: TRBJ1-5
v_call: TRBV24-1
cdr3_nt: TGTGCCACCAGTGATCCCTGGCCCCGCTCAGGGGACGGACAGCCCCAGCATTTT
cdr3_aa: CATSDPWPRSGDGQPQHF

d_call: .
clone_size: .
j_call: TRBJ2-3
v_call: TRBV27
cdr3_nt: TGTGCCAGCAGTCAGGCAGATACGCAGTATTTT
cdr3_aa: CASSQADTQYF

d_call: TRBD1
clone_size: .
j_call: TRBJ1-2
v_call: TRBV30
cdr3_nt: TGTGCCTGGAGTTATCCTCGGACAGGGACTAACTATGGCTACACCTTC
cdr3_aa: CAWSYPRTGTNYGYTF

d_call: .
clone_size: .
j_call: TRBJ1-2
v_call: TRBV19
cdr3_nt: TGTGCCAGTAGTATAGCAGCGACAGTCTATGGCTATACCTTC
cdr3_aa: CASSIAATVYGYTF

d_call: .
clone_size: .
j_call: TRBJ1-1
v_call: TRBV2
cdr3_nt: TGTGCCAGCAGGGAACAGGTGGGCACTGAAGCTTTCTTT
cdr3_aa: CASREQVGTEAFF

d_call: .
clone_size: .
j_call: TRBJ2-7
v_call: TRBV11-2
cdr3_nt: TGTGCCAGCAGCTTAGGAGGGGGCTCCTACGAGCAGTACTTC
cdr3_aa: CASSLGGGSYEQYF

d_call: TRBD1
clone_size: .
j_call: TRBJ1-1
v_call: TRBV10-2
cdr3_nt: TGCGCCAGCAGACGACAGGGGGCGAACACTGAAGCTTTCTTT
cdr3_aa: CASRRQGANTEAFF

d_call: .
clone_size: once
j_call: TRBJ1-5
v_call: TRBV7-2
cdr3_nt: TGTGCCAGCAGCTTGGCAGGCCCCCAGCATTTT
cdr3_aa: CASSLAGPQHF

d_call: TRBD1
clone_size: .
j_call: TRBJ2-1
v_call: TRBV24-1
cdr3_nt: TGTGCCACCAGTGACCCCGGACAGGGACCAAATGAGCAGTTCTTC
cdr3_aa: CATSDPGQGPNEQFF

d_call: .
clone_size: .
j_call: TRBJ2-1
v_call: TRBV7-9
cdr3_nt: TGTGCCAGCAGCTTACCCACAGGGACGGTTGAGCAGTTCTTC
cdr3_aa: CASSLPTGTVEQFF

d_call: TRBD1
clone_size: .
j_call: TRBJ2-3
v_call: TRBV11-3
cdr3_nt: TGTGCCAGCAGCTGGGGACAGGGGGCGAATACGCAGTATTTT
cdr3_aa: CASSWGQGANTQYF

d_call: TRBD2
clone_size: .
j_call: TRBJ2-1
v_call: TRBV5-6
cdr3_nt: TGTGCCAGCAGCCCCAGAATACTAGCGGGGGGGCGTAATGAGCAGTTCTTC
cdr3_aa: CASSPRILAGGRNEQFF

d_call: TRBD1
clone_size: .
j_call: TRBJ2-3
v_call: TRBV19
cdr3_nt: TGTGCCAGTAGCGGACAGGTTAGCACAGATACGCAGTATTTT
cdr3_aa: CASSGQVSTDTQYF

d_call: TRBD1
clone_size: .
j_call: TRBJ2-1
v_call: TRBV28
cdr3_nt: TGTGCCAGCAGTCCGTTGACAGGGTTCACCTACAATGAGCAGTTCTTC
cdr3_aa: CASSPLTGFTYNEQFF

d_call: .
clone_size: .
j_call: TRBJ2-7
v_call: TRBV6-6
cdr3_nt: TGTGCCAGCCGGGACTTCAGCTCCTACGAGCAGTACTTC
cdr3_aa: CASRDFSSYEQYF

d_call: .
clone_size: .
j_call: TRBJ1-5
v_call: TRBV11-2
cdr3_nt: TGTGCCAGCAGCTTATTCGGCAATCAGCCCCAGCATTTT
cdr3_aa: CASSLFGNQPQHF

d_call: .
clone_size: .
j_call: TRBJ2-3
v_call: TRBV6-5
cdr3_nt: TGTGCCAGCAGTTACTCATGGGGAGCTGAAAGTACGCAGTATTTT
cdr3_aa: CASSYSWGAESTQYF

d_call: TRBD1
clone_size: .
j_call: TRBJ1-3
v_call: TRBV5-6
cdr3_nt: TGTGCCAGCAGCTCGGGACAGGCCCTAAACACCATATATTTT
cdr3_aa: CASSSGQALNTIYF

d_call: .
clone_size: few
j_call: TRBJ1-1
v_call: TRBV12-5
cdr3_nt: TGTGCTAGTGGGGTGACAGCGAACACTGAAGCTTTCTTT
cdr3_aa: CASGVTANTEAFF